This TCR beta chain is from a study of CD8+ T cells in alopecia areata. Remarks on this clone: The target antigen is unknown.

Germline CDR1 SEHNR, CDR2 FQNEAQ (reference sequence). V lost 5 bases and J 3 bases, leaving 8 bases between the germline ends. This CDR3 has 12 residues. Sequencing relied on a cDNA template that was reverse transcribed from extracted RNA. Sequencing was performed with immunoSEQ multiplex PCR; in TCRdb, only in-frame clones are kept and a portion is missing. The data hold 110,000 or so clones, with less than 60% observed a single time. Study-level results: In scalp samples, resident alphabeta T cells of normal skin are also sequenced. Scalp clonality and expanded CD8+ clones among the top 100 fell significantly with tofacitinib.

Treatment noted: oral pan-JAK inhibitor, 5-10 mg twice daily. The sequence derives from a human donor with alopecia areata. The gene calls are TRBV7-9 and TRBJ2-7, with a weak D call TRBD2 (6 bases). The material sequenced was CD4+ T cells sorted from blood, taken at week 24, from a patient treated with tofacitinib. CDR3 region: CASSPEGYEQYF. The CDR3 region has the DNA TGTGCCAGCAGCCCGGAGGGCTACGAGCAGTACTTC.